One and the same sample provided the 3 T cell receptor beta chains below, sequenced in a study of CD8 T cells in Susac syndrome. Reverse transcription used about 0.45 to 1 ug RNA and random hexamers. MiXCR, run by TCRdb on the immunoSEQ multiplex PCR reads, gives a single entry per CDR3 protein. The sample has about 210,000 distinct CDR3 sequences; roughly 94% are singletons. Source material: CD4+ T cells from PBMCs. These receptors were taken from a human donor in good health.

The chain has TRBV29-1 and TRBJ2-4; TRBD2 might be the D (5 bases). The V gene's germline CDR1 is SQVTM and CDR2 ANQGSEA. The V and J ends lost 1 base and 1 base respectively, with 5 bases between them. CDR3 length: 13 amino acids. Here the CDR3 reads CSVEVAAKNIQYF. The CDR3 DNA sequence: TGCAGCGTTGAAGTAGCGGCCAAAAACATTCAGTACTTC.

The chain has TRBV2 and TRBJ2-5; D possibly corresponds to TRBD2 (6 bases). In germline, CDR1 is SNHLY, CDR2 FYNNEI. Trimming took 3 bases from V and 2 from J, leaving 10 bases between them. The CDR3 has 14 amino acids. The CDR3 reads CASSEGLTQETQYF. The CDR3 nucleotides read TGTGCCAGCAGTGAGGGACTGACTCAAGAGACCCAGTACTTC.

This clonotype was recorded once. J is TRBJ1-1 and V is TRBV20-1; 7 bases line up with TRBD1. The CDR3 contains 14 residues. In germline, CDR1 is DFQATT, CDR2 SNEGSKA (reference sequence). J lost 7 bases, V lost 5 bases, and 13 bases had no gene match. In nucleotides, the CDR3 is TGCAGTGCTTACACCCGACAGGGTCAAGGTGAAGCTTTCTTT. Translation gives CSAYTRQGQGEAFF.